This T cell receptor beta chain was found in a study of blood T cells in healthy people across ages. Notes on this clonotype: Its cognate antigen is unknown.

It was with a sample-barcoded 5' primer and a J-beta primer mix that a second PCR of roughly 7 to 12 cycles was run. One entry per CDR3 protein, called by TCRdb with MiXCR from the 5' RACE reads. The sample has some 1.6 million distinct CDR3 sequences, around 36% seen once. The study, taken as a whole, reports: While age rose, TCR beta diversity per million T cells dropped in a roughly linear way.

Sequencing was carried out using blood. The TCR was taken from a woman in her thirties in good health.

CDR3 in DNA: TGTGCCAGCAGCCCCAACAGGGCTCTGAGCAATCAGCCCCAGCATTTT. It yields the protein CASSPNRALSNQPQHF. The chain recombines TRBV7-8 with TRBJ1-5; TRBD1 is a possible D gene (6 bases). Germline loops: CDR1 SGHVS, CDR2 FQNEAQ. This CDR3 region has 16 residues. Trimming shortened V by 5 bases and J by 1 base, and 15 bases separated the two germline ends.